The clone carrying this TCR beta chain has more than one count but fewer than ten. Its antigen is unknown. The data are from a study of T cells after yellow fever vaccination. Background on the study: Fractions containing few cells were prepared with SMART-Seq v4 Ultra Low Input. Study results and limitations: Researchers noted that a small share of clonotypes showed up in both CD4 and CD8 compartments. A large majority of primary-vaccination clones showed up again after the booster (approximately 96% CD4, about 90% CD8).

Trimming at V came to 0 bases and at J to 2 bases, leaving 5 bases not matched to a gene. Germline V gene data show CDR1 as SGHDT and CDR2 as YYEEEE. There are 16 residues in the CDR3. They built TCR cDNA with 5'RACE template switching, a step that put in a universal primer site and UMIs. MiXCR, run by TCRdb on the 5' RACE reads, gives a single entry per CDR3 protein. The table includes 250,000 to 400,000 distinct CDR3 sequences, around 4.3% detected once. Material: PBMCs, obtained 15 days after the yellow fever booster vaccination. This TCR came from a man aged 18-30 years who received the YFV17D yellow fever vaccine. The rearrangement links TRBV5-6 to TRBJ2-1, with 7 nucleotides matching TRBD2. In DNA form, the CDR3 reads TGTGCCAGCAGCTTGGAGCGGGGAAAGACCTACAATGAGCAGTTCTTC. Encoded protein: CASSLERGKTYNEQFF.